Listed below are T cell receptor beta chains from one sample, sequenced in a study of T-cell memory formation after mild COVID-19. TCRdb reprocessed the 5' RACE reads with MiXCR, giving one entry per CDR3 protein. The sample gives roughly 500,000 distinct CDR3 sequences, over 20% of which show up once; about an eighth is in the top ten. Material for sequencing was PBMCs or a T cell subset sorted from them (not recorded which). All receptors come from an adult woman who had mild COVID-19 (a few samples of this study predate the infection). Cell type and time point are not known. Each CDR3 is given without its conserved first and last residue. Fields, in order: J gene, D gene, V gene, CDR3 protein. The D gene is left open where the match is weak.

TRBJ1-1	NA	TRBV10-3	AISGQMNTEAF
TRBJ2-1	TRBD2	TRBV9	ASAGTSGSSYNEQF
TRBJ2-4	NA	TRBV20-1	SARQGAKNIQY
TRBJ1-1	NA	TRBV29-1	SGKTAANTEAF
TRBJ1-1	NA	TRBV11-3	ASSAYHAGAEAF
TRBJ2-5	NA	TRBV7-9	ASSLALVSGPFTQY
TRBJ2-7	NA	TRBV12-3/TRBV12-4	ASSLNSQATQY
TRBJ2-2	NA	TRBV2	ASREDRKGTGELF
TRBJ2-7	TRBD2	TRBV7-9	ASWGREYEQY
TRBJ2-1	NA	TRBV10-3	AIASVLVTINEQF
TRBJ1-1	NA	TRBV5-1	ASSPPAAGVGTEAF
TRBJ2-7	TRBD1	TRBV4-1	ASSQGIGQGTYEQY
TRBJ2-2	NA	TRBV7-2	ASSTRGSVTGELF
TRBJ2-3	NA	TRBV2	ASSEGSDTQY
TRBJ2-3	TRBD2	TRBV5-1	ASSLALAGGPDTQY
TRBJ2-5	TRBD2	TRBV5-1	ASSLAGSQETQY
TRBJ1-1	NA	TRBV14	ASSQDRVNTEAF
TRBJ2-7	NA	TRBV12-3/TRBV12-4	ASSFLRATYEQY
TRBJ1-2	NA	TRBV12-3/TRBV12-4	ASSRLPKIQGNYGYT
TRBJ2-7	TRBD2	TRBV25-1	ASSESTTSGGPYEQY
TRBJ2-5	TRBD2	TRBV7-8	ASSFIAGGLQETQY
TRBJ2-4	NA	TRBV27	ASGTSSKNIQY
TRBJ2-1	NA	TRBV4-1	ASSHQAPPTGNEQF
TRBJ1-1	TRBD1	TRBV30	AWSGAYVGTGPF
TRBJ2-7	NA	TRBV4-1	ASSLTPDRSSYEQY
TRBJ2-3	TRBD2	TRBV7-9	ASSFSGISTDTQY
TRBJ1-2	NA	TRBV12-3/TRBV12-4	ASSIGDNYGYT
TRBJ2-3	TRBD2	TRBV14	ASSQFGGRYTDTQY
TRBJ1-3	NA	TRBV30	AWSPPGVRGNTIY
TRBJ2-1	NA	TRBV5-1	ASSPGAGETHEQF
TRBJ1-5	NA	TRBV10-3	AISGGPGQPQH
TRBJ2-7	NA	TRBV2	ASMRLLGRNEQY
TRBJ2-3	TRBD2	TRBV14	ASSQGGLAWATQY
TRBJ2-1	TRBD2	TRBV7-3	ASSLGLAPNYNEQF
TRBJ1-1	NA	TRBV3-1	ASSQRAMLHKNTEAF
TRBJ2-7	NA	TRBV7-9	ASSLGPGVSYEQY
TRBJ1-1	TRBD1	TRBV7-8	ASSFDRGGEAF
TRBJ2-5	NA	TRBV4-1	ASSPTGATGPQETQY
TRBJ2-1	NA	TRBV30	AWKGNEQF
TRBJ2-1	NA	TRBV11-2	ASSLALLNEQF
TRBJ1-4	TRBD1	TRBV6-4	ASSDPQPGQETTNEKLF
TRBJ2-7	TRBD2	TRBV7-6	ASSSFGRSYEQY
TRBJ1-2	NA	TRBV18	ASSGDSSGYGYT
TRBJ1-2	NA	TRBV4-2	ASSQPGGAGGYT
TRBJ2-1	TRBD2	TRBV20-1	SAQTGRTSYNEQF
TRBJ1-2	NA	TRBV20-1	SARTTGGRTIGYT
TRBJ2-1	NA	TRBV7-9	ASSVATGTYNEQF
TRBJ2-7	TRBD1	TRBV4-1	ASSRSSGQGIYEQY
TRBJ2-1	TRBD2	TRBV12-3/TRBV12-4	ASRPGLAVYNEQF
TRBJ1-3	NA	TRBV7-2	ASSLRRNSGNTIY